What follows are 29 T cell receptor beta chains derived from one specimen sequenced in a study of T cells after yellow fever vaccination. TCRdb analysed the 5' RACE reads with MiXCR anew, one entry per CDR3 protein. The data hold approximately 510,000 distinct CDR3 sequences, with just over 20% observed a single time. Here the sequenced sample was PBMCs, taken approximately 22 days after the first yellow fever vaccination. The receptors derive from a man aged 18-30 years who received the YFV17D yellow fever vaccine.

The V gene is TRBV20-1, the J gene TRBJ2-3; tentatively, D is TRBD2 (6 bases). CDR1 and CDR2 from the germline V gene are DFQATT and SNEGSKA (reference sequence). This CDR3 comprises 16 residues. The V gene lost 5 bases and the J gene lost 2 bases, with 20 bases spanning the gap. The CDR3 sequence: CSAPGLARGFTDTQYF. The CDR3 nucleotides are TGCAGTGCTCCAGGCCTGGCGCGGGGCTTCACAGATACGCAGTATTTT.

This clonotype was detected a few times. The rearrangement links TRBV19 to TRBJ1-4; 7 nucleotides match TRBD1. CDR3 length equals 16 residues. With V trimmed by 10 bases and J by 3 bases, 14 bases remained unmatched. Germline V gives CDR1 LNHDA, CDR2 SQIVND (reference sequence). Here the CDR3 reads CATATGEDRSNEKLFF. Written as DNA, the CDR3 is TGTGCCACGGCTACCGGGGAGGACAGGTCTAATGAAAAACTGTTTTTT. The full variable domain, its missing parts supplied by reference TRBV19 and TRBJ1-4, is DGGITQSPKYLFRKEGQNVTLSCEQNLNHDAMYWYRQDPGQGLRLIYYSQIVNDFQKGDIAEGYSVSREKKESFPLTVTSAQKNPTAFYLCATATGEDRSNEKLFFGSGTQLSVL.

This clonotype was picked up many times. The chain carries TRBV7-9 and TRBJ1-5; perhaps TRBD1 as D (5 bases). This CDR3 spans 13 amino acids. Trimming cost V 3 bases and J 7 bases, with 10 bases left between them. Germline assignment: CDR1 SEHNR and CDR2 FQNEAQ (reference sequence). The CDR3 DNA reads TGTGCCAGCAGCTTGGAGGGGAGCCAGCCCCAGCATTTT. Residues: CASSLEGSQPQHF. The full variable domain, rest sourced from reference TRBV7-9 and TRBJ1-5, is DTGVSQNPRHKITKRGQNVTFRCDPISEHNRLYWYRQTLGQGPEFLTYFQNEAQLEKSRLLSDRFSAERPKGSFSTLEIQRTEQGDSAMYLCASSLEGSQPQHFGDGTRLSIL.

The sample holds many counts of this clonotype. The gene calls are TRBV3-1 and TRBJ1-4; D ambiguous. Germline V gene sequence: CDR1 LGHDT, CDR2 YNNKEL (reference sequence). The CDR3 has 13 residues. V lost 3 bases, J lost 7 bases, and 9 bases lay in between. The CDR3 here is CASSHLSGEKLFF. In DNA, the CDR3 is TGTGCCAGCAGCCACTTATCGGGTGAAAAACTGTTTTTT.

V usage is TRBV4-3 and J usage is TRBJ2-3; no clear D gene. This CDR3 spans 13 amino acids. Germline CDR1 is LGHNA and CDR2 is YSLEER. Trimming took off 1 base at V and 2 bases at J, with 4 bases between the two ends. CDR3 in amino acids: CASSQGHTDTQYF. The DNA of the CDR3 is TGCGCCAGCAGCCAAGGGCACACAGATACGCAGTATTTT.

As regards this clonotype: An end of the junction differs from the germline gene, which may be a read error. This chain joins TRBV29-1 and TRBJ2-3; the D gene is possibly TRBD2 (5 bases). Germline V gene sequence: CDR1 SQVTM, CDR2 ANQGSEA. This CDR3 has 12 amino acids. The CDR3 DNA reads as TGCAGCGTGCTCCCGGGATTAGATACGCGGTATTTT. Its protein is CSVLPGLDTRYF.

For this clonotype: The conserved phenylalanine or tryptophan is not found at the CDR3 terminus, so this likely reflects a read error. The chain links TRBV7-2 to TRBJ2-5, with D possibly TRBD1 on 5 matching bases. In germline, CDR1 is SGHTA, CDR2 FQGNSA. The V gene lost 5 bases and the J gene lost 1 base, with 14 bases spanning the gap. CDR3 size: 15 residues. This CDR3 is CASSPGLGRQETQYL. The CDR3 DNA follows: TGTGCCAGCAGCCCAGGGTTGGGCCGCCAAGAGACCCAGTACTTG.

The CDR3 nucleotides are TGTGCCAGCAGTGAAGCGCTTCATCTGGACCAGCATTTT. Residues: CASSEALHLDQHF. The chain employs TRBV6-1 and TRBJ1-5; no clear D. The CDR3 extends over 13 amino acids. V dropped 0 bases and J dropped 12 bases, with 12 bases sitting between them. Germline V CDR1 and CDR2: MNHNS, SASEGT.

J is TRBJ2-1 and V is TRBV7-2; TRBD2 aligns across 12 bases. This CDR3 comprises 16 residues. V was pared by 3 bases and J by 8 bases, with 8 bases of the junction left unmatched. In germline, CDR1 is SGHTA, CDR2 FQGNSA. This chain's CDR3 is CASSFASGGAGYEQFF. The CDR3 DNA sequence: TGTGCCAGCAGCTTCGCTAGCGGGGGGGCCGGGTATGAGCAGTTCTTC. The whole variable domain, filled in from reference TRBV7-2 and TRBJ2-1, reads GAGVSQSPSNKVTEKGKDVELRCDPISGHTALYWYRQSLGQGLEFLIYFQGNSAPDKSGLPSDRFSAERTGGSVSTLTIQRTQQEDSAVYLCASSFASGGAGYEQFFGPGTRLTVL.

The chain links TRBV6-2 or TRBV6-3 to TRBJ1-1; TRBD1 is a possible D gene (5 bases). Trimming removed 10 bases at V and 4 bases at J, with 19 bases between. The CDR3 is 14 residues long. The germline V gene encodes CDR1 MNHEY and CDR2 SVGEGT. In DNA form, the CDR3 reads TGTGCCATCCAACGGCCGGGGGGATCCACTGAAGCTTTCTTT. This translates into CAIQRPGGSTEAFF.

This chain's CDR3 is CASSFGPALDRRQFF. Here the CDR3 DNA reads TGTGCCAGCAGTTTCGGTCCTGCCCTCGATCGGCGGCAGTTCTTC. The chain has TRBV5-4 and TRBJ2-1; D not certain. The CDR3 is made up of 15 amino acids. V lost 5 bases and J 12 bases, leaving 24 bases between the germline ends. Germline V lookup: CDR1 SGHNT, CDR2 YYREEE (reference sequence).

CDR3 loop: CSARPLGGGDEQYF. The CDR3 DNA follows: TGCAGTGCTAGGCCTCTGGGGGGGGGCGACGAGCAGTACTTC. The chain links TRBV20-1 to TRBJ2-7, with D possibly matching TRBD2 (7 bases). Trimming cost V 3 bases and J 5 bases, with 17 bases left between them. This CDR3 spans 14 amino acids. The germline CDR1 and CDR2 sequences are DFQATT and SNEGSKA (reference sequence).

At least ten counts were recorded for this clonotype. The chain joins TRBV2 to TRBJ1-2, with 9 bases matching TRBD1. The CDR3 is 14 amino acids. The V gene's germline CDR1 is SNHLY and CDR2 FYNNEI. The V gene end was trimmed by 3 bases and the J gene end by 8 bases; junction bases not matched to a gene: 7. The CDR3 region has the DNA TGTGCCAGCAGTGAGGAGACAGGGGGTCTGGGCTACACCTTC. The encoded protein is CASSEETGGLGYTF.

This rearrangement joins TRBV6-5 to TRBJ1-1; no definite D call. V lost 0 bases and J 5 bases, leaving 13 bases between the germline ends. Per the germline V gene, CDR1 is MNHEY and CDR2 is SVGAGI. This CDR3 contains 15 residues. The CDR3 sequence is CASSYSFLGGTEAFF. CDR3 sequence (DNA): TGTGCCAGCAGTTACTCATTCCTCGGAGGGACTGAAGCTTTCTTT.

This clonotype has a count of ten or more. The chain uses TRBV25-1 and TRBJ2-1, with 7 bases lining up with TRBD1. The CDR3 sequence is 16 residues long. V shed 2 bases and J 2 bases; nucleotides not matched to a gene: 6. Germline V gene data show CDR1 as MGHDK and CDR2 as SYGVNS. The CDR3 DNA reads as TGTGCCAGCAGTGAAGTGCAGGGGGACCCCTACAATGAGCAGTTCTTC. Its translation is CASSEVQGDPYNEQFF.

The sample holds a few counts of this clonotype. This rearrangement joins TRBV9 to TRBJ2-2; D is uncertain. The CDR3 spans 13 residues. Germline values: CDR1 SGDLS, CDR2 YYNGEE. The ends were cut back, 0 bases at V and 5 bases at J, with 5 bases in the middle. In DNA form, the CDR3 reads TGTGCCAGCAGCGTAGTAGGAACCGGGGAGCTGTTTTTT. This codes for CASSVVGTGELFF.

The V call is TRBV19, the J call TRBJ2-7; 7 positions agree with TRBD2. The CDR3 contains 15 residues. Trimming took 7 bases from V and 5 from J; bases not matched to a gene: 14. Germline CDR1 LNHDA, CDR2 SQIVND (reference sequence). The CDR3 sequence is CASTIGGTVLHEQYF. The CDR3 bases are TGTGCCAGTACCATCGGGGGGACGGTCCTCCACGAGCAGTACTTC.

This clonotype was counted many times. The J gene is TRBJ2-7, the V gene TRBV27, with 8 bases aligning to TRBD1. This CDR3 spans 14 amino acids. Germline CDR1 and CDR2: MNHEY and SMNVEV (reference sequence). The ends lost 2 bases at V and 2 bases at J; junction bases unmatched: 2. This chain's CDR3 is CASSLRTGTYEQYF. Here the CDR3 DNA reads TGTGCCAGCAGTTTACGGACAGGGACCTACGAGCAGTACTTC.

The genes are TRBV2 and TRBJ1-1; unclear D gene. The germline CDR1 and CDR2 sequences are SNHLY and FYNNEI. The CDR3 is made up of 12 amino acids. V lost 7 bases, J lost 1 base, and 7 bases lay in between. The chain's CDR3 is CASNIQNTEAFF. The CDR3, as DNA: TGTGCCAGCAATATACAGAACACTGAAGCTTTCTTT.

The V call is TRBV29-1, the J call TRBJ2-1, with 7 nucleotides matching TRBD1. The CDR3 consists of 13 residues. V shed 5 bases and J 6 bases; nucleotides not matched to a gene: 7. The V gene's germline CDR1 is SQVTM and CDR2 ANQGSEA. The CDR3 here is CSVPTGEGNEQFF. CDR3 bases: TGCAGCGTTCCTACAGGGGAAGGCAATGAGCAGTTCTTC.

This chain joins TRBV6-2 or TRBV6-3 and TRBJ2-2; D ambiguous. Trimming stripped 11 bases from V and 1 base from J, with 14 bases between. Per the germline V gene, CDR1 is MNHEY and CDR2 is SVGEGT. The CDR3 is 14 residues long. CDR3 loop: CACELGRNTGELFF. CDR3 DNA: TGTGCCTGTGAGCTTGGACGGAACACCGGGGAGCTGTTTTTT.

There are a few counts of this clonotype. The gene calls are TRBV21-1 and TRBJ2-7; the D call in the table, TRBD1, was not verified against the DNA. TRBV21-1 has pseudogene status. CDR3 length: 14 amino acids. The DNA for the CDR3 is TGTGCCAGCTTAGGAGGGGTAGGGGGCTACGAGCAGTACTTC. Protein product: CASLGGVGGYEQYF.

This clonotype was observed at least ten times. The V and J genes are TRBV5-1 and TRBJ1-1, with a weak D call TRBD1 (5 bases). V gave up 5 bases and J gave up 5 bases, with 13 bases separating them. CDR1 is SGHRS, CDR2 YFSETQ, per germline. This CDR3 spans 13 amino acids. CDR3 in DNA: TGCGCCAGCAGTATCTGGGGGAGAACTGAAGCTTTCTTT. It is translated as CASSIWGRTEAFF. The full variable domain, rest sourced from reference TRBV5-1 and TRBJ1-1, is KAGVTQTPRYLIKTRGQQVTLSCSPISGHRSVSWYQQTPGQGLQFLFEYFSETQRNKGNFPGRFSGRQFSNSRSEMNVSTLELGDSALYLCASSIWGRTEAFFGQGTRLTVV.

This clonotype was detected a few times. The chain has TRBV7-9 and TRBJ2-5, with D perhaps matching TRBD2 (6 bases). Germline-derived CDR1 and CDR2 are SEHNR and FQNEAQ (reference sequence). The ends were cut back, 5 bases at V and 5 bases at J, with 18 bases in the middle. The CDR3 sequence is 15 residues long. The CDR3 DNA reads TGTGCCAGCAGCCGGTGGACGGGGGTGCGGGAGACCCAGTACTTC. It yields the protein CASSRWTGVRETQYF.

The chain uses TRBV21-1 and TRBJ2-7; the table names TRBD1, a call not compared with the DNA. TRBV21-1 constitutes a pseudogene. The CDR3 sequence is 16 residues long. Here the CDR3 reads CASTDGGAGYPYEQYV. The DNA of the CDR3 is TGTGCCAGCACCGACGGGGGCGCAGGGTACCCCTACGAGCAGTACGTC.

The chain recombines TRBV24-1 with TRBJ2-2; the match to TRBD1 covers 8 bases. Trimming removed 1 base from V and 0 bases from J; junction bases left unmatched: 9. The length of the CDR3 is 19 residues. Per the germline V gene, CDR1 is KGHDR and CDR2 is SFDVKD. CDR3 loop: CATSDFRGQALSNTGELFF. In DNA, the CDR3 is TGTGCCACCAGTGATTTCCGGGGACAGGCGCTATCGAACACCGGGGAGCTGTTTTTT.

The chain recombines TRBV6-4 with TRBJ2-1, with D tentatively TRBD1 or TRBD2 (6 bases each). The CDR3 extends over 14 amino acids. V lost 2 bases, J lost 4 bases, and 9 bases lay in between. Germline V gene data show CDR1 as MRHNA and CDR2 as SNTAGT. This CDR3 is CASSDGGLYNEQFF. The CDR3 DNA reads TGTGCCAGCAGTGACGGGGGGCTATACAATGAGCAGTTCTTC.

The CDR3: CAWSVGTINQPQHF. The CDR3 region has the DNA TGTGCCTGGAGTGTAGGGACAATCAATCAGCCCCAGCATTTT. The genes are TRBV30 and TRBJ1-5, with D perhaps TRBD1 (6 bases). V lost 0 bases, J lost 3 bases, and 9 bases lay in between. The CDR3 runs 14 residues. CDR1 GTSNPN and CDR2 SVGIG come from the germline V gene (reference sequence).

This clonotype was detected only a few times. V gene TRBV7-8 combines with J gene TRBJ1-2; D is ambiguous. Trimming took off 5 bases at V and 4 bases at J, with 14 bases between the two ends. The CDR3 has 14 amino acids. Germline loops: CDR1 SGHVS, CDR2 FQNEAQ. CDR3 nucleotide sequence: TGTGCCAGCAGCCTTTCCGAGGCGTCCTATGGCTACACCTTC. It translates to CASSLSEASYGYTF.